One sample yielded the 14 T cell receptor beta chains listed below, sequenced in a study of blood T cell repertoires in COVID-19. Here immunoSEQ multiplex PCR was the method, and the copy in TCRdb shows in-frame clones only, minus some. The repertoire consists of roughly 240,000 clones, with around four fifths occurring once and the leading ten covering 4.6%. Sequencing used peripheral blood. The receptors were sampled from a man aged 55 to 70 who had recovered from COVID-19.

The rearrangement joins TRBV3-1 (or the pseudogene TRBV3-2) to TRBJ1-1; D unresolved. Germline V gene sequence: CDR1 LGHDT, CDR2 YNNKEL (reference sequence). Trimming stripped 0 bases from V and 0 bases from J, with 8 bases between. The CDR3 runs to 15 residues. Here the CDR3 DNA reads TGTGCCAGCAGCCAAGAGGTCAGTTTGAACACTGAAGCTTTCTTT. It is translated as CASSQEVSLNTEAFF.

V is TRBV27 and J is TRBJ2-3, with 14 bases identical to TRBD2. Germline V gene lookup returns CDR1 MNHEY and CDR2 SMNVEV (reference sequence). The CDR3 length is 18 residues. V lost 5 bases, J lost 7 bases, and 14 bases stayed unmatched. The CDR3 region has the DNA TGTGCCAGCAGTCCCCCGGGACTAGCGGGGGCTCGCGGCCATACGCAGTATTTT. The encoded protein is CASSPPGLAGARGHTQYF.

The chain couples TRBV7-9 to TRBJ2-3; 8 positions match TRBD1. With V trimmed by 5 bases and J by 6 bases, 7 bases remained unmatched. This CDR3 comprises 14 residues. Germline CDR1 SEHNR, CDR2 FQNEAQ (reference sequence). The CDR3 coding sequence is TGTGCCAGCAGCCATGGACAGGGTCTGGATACGCAGTATTTT. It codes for CASSHGQGLDTQYF.

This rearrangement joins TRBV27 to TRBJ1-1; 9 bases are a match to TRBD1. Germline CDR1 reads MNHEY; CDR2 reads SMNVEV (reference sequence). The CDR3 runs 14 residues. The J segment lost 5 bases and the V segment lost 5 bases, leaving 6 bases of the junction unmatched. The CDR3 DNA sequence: TGTGCCAGCAGTCCGAGGACAGGGGCGACTGAAGCTTTCTTT. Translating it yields CASSPRTGATEAFF.

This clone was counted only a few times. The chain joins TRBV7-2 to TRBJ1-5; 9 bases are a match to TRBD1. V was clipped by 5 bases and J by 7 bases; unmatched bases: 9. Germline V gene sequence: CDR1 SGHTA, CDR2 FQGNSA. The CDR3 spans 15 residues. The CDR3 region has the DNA TGTGCCAGCAGCCTGGGACAGGGAGAAGGACAGCCCCAGCATTTT. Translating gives CASSLGQGEGQPQHF. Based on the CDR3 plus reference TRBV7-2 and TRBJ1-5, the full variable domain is GAGVSQSPSNKVTEKGKDVELRCDPISGHTALYWYRQSLGQGLEFLIYFQGNSAPDKSGLPSDRFSAERTGGSVSTLTIQRTQQEDSAVYLCASSLGQGEGQPQHFGDGTRLSIL.

The chain's CDR3 is CASSPPGKPYEKLFF. CDR3 bases: TGTGCCAGCTCACCCCCAGGGAAGCCTTACGAAAAACTGTTTTTT. The chain links TRBV18 to TRBJ1-4; D possibly corresponds to TRBD1 (5 bases). The CDR3 extends over 15 amino acids. Germline values: CDR1 KGHSH, CDR2 LQKENI. The V gene lost 3 bases and the J gene lost 8 bases, with 16 bases spanning the gap.

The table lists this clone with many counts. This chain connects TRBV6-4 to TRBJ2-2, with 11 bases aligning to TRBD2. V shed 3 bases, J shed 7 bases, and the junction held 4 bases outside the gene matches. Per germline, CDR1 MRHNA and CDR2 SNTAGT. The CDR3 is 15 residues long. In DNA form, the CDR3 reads TGTGCCAGCAGTGATCTAGCGGGAGGTGTCGGGGAGCTGTTTTTT. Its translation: CASSDLAGGVGELFF.

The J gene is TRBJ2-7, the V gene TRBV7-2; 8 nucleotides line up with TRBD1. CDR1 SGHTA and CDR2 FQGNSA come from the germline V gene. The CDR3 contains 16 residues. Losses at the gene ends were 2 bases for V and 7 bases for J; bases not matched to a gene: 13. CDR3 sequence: CASSLTRSRGHEEQYF. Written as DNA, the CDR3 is TGTGCCAGCAGCTTAACGAGAAGCAGGGGGCATGAGGAGCAGTACTTC.

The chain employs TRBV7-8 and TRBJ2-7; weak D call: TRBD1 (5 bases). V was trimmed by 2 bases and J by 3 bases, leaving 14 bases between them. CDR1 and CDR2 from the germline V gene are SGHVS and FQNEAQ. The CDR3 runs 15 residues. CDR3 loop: CASSLNTGAGYEQYF. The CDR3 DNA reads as TGTGCCAGCAGCTTAAATACTGGGGCCGGCTACGAGCAGTACTTC.

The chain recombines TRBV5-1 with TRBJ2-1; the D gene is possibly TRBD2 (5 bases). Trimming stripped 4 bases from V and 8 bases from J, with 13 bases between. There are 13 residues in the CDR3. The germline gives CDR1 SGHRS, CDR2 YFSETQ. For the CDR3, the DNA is TGCGCCAGCAGCCCAGAGGGTTTCTATGAGCAGTTCTTC. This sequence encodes CASSPEGFYEQFF.

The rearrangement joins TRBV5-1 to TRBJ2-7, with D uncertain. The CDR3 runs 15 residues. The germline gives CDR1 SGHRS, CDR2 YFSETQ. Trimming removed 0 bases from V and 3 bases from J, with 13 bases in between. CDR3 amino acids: CASSLAPGPNYEQYF. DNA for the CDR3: TGCGCCAGCAGCTTGGCCCCAGGCCCCAACTACGAGCAGTACTTC. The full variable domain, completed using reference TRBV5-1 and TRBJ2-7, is KAGVTQTPRYLIKTRGQQVTLSCSPISGHRSVSWYQQTPGQGLQFLFEYFSETQRNKGNFPGRFSGRQFSNSRSEMNVSTLELGDSALYLCASSLAPGPNYEQYFGPGTRLTVT.

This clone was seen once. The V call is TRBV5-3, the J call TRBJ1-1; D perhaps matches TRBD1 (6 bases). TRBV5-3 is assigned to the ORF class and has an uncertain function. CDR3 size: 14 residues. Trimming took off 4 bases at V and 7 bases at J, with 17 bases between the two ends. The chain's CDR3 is CARSLTIRTDEAFF. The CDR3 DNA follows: TGTGCCAGAAGCCTGACTATAAGGACAGATGAAGCTTTCTTT.

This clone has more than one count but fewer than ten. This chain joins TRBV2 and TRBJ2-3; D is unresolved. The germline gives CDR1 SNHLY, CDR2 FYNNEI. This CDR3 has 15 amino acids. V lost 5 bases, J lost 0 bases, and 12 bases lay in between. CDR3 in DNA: TGTGCCAGCAGTACCCTTGCCAGTAGCACAGATACGCAGTATTTT. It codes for CASSTLASSTDTQYF.

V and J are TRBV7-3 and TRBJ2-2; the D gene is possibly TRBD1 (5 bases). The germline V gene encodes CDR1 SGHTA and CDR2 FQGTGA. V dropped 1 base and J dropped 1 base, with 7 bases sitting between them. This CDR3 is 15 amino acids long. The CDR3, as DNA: TGTGCCAGCAGCTTAATGCAGGGGAACACCGGGGAGCTGTTTTTT. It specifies CASSLMQGNTGELFF. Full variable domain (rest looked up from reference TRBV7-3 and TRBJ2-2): GAGVSQTPSNKVTEKGKYVELRCDPISGHTALYWYRQSLGQGPEFLIYFQGTGAADDSGLPNDRFFAVRPEGSVSTLKIQRTERGDSAVYLCASSLMQGNTGELFFGEGSRLTVL.